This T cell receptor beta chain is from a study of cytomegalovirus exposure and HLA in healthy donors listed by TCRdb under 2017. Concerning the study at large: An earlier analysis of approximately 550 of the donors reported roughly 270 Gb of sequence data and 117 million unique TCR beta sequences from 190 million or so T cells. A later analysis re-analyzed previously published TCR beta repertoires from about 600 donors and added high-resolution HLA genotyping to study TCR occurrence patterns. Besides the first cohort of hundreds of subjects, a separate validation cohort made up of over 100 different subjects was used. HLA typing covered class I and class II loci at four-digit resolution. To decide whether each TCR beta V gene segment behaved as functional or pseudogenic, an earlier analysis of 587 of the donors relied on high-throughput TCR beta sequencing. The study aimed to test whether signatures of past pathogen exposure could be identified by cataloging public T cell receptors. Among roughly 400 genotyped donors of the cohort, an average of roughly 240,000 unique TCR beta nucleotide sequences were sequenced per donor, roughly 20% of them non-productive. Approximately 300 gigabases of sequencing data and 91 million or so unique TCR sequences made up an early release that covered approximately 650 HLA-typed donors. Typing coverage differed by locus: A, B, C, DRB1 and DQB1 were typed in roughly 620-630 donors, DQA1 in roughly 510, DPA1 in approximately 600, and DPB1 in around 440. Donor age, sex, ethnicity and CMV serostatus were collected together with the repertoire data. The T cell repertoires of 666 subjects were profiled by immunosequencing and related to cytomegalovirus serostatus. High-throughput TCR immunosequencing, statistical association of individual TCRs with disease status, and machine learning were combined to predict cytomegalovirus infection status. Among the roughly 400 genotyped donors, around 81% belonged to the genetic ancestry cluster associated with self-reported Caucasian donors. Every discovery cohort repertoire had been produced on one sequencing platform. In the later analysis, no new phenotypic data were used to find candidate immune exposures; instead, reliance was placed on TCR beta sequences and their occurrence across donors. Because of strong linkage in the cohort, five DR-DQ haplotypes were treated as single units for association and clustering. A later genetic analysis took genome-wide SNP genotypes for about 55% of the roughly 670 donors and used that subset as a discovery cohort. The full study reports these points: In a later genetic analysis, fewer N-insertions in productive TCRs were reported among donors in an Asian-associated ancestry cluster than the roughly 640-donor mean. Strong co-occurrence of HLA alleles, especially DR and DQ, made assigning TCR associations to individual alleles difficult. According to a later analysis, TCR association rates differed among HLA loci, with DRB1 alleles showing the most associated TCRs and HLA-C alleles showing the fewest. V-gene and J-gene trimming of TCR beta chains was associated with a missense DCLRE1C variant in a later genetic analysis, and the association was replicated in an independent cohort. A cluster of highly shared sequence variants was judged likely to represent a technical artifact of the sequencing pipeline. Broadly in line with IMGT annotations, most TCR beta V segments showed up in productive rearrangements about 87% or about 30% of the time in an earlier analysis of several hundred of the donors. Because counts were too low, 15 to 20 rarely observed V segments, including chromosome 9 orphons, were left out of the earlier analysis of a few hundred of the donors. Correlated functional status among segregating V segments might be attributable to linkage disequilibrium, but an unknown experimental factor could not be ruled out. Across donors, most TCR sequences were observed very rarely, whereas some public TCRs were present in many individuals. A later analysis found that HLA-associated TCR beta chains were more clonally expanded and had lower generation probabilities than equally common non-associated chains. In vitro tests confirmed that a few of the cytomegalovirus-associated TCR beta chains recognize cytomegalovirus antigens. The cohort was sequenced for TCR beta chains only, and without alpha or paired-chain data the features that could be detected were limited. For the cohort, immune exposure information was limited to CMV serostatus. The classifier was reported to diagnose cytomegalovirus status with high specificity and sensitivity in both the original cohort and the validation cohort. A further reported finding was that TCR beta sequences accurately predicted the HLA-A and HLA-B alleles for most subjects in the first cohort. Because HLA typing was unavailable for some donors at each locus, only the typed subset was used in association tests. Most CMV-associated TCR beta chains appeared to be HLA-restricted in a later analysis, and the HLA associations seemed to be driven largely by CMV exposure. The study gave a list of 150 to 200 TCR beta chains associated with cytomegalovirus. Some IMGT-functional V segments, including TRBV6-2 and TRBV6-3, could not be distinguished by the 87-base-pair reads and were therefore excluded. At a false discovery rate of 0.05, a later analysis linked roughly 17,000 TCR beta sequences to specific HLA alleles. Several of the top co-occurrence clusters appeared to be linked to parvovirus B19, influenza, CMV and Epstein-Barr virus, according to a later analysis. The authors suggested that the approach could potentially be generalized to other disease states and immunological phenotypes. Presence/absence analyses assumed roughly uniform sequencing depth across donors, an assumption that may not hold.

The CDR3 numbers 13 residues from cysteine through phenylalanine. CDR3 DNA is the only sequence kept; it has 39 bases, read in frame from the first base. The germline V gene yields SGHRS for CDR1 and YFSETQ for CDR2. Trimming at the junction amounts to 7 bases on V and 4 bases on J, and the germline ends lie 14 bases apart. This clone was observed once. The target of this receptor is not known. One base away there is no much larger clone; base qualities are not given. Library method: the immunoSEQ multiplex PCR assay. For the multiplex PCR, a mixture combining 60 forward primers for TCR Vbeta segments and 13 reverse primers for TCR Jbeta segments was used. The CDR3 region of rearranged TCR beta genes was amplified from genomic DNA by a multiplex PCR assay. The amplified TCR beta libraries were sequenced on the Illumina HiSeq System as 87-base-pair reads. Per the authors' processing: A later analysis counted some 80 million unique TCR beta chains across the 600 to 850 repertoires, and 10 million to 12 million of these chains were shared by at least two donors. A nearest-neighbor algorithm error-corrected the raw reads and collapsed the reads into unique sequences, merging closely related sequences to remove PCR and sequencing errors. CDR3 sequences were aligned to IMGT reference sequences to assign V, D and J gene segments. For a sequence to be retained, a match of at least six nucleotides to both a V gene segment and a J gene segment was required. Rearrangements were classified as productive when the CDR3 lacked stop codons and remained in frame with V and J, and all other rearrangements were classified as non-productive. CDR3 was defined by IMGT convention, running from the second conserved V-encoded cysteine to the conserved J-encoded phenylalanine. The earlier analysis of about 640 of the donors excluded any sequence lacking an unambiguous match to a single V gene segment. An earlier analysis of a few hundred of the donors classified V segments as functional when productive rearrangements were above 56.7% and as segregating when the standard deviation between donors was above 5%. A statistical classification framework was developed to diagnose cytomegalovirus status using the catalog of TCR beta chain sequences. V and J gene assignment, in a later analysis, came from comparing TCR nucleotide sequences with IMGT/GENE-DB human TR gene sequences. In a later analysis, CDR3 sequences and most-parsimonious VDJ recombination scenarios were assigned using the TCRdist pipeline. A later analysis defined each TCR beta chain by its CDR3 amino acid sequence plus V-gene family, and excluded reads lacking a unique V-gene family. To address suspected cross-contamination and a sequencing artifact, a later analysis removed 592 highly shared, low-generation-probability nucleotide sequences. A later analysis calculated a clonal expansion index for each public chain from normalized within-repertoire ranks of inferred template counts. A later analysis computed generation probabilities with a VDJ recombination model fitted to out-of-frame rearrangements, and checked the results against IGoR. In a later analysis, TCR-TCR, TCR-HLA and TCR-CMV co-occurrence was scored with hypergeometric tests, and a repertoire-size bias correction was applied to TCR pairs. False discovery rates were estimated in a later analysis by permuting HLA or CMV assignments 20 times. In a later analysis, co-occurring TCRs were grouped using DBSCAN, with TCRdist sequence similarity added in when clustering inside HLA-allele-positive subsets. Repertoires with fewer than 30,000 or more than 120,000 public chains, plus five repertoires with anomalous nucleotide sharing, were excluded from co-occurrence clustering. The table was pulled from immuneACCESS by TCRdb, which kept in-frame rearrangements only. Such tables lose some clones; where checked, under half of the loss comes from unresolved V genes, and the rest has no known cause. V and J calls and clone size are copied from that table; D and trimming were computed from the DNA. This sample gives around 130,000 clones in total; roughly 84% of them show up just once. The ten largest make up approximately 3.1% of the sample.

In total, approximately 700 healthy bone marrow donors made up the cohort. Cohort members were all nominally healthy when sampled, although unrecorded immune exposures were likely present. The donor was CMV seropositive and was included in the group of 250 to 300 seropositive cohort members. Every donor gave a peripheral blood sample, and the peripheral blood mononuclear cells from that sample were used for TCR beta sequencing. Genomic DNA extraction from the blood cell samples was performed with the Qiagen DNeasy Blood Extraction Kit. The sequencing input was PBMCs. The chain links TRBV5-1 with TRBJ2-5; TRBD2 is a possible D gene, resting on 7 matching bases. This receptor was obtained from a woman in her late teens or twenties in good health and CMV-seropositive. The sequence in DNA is TGCGCCAGCGAAATTAGGGGGGGAGAGACCCAGTACTTC. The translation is CASEIRGGETQYF.